Following are 29 T cell receptor beta chains from one sample sequenced in a study of STAT5B mutations in CD4+ large granular lymphocyte leukemia. Assay: immunoSEQ multiplex PCR; the TCRdb copy retains only in-frame clones and omits some. The sample gives about 35,000 clones, roughly two thirds of which show up once; about 1.8% is in the top ten. The specimen sequenced was CD4+ T cells from blood buffy coats. All receptors derive from a human donor in good health.

V gene TRBV19 combines with J gene TRBJ2-1, with TRBD2 identical over 10 bases. This CDR3 spans 18 amino acids. The germline V gene encodes CDR1 LNHDA and CDR2 SQIVND (reference sequence). The V and J ends lost 3 bases and 3 bases, in that order; junction bases with no gene match: 11. This CDR3 reads CASSIGVSGGVLYNEQFF. CDR3 coding DNA: TGTGCCAGTAGTATTGGGGTGAGCGGGGGGGTACTCTACAATGAGCAGTTCTTC.

The gene calls are TRBV15 and TRBJ2-2; 9 bases are shared with TRBD2. Germline CDR1 LNHNV, CDR2 YYDKDF (reference sequence). With 7 bases clipped from V and 6 bases from J, the junction kept 9 bases outside the gene matches. The CDR3 has 15 amino acids. CDR3 sequence (DNA): TGTGCCACCATGGCGGGGGGGCGGGGTTCCGGGGAGCTGTTTTTT. As protein: CATMAGGRGSGELFF.

The V and J genes are TRBV27 and TRBJ2-3; no definite D call. Per germline, CDR1 MNHEY and CDR2 SMNVEV (reference sequence). Trimming cost V 2 bases and J 2 bases, with 8 bases left between them. The CDR3 is made up of 14 amino acids. The CDR3 spells CASSLAAATDTQYF. The CDR3 coding sequence is TGTGCCAGCAGTTTAGCGGCAGCCACAGATACGCAGTATTTT.

V gene TRBV5-1 combines with J gene TRBJ2-5, with 12 bases lining up with TRBD1. With 4 bases clipped from V and 5 bases from J, the junction kept 6 bases outside the gene matches. Germline CDR1 is SGHRS and CDR2 is YFSETQ. The CDR3 has 15 residues. In DNA, the CDR3 is TGCGCCAGCAGCCGCGGGACAGGGGGCTCCGAGACCCAGTACTTC. Translated: CASSRGTGGSETQYF. The whole variable domain, remainder taken from reference TRBV5-1 and TRBJ2-5, is KAGVTQTPRYLIKTRGQQVTLSCSPISGHRSVSWYQQTPGQGLQFLFEYFSETQRNKGNFPGRFSGRQFSNSRSEMNVSTLELGDSALYLCASSRGTGGSETQYFGPGTRLLVL.

This chain uses TRBV7-7 with TRBJ1-5, with D maybe TRBD1 (5 bases). This CDR3 is 17 amino acids long. Germline loops: CDR1 SSHAT, CDR2 FNYEAQ (reference sequence). V lost 1 base and J lost 1, with 14 bases in between. This CDR3 is CASSLDPTEQSNQPQHF. The CDR3 nucleotides are TGTGCCAGCAGCTTAGATCCGACAGAGCAAAGCAATCAGCCCCAGCATTTT. Together with reference TRBV7-7 and TRBJ1-5, the CDR3 gives the full variable domain: GAGVSQSPRYKVTKRGQDVTLRCDPISSHATLYWYQQALGQGPEFLTYFNYEAQPDKSGLPSDRFSAERPEGSISTLTIQRTEQRDSAMYRCASSLDPTEQSNQPQHFGDGTRLSIL.

J is TRBJ1-2 and V is TRBV10-2; tentative D call: TRBD1 (6 bases). From germline, CDR1 is WSHSY and CDR2 SAAADI. The ends were cut back, 6 bases at V and 3 bases at J, with 14 bases in the middle. CDR3 size: 14 residues. CDR3 protein: CASRQGKGDYGYTF. The CDR3, as DNA: TGCGCCAGCAGGCAGGGGAAGGGAGACTATGGCTACACCTTC.

This sequence joins TRBV18 and TRBJ2-6; a weak D match, TRBD2 (6 bases). Germline V gene sequence: CDR1 KGHSH, CDR2 LQKENI. This CDR3 has 19 residues. Trimming cost V 0 bases and J 4 bases, with 19 bases left between them. The CDR3 region has the DNA TGTGCCAGCTCACCACCCCCTCTCGGGGGAACAAACGGGGCCAACGTCCTGACTTTC. Translation: CASSPPPLGGTNGANVLTF.

The genes are TRBV28 and TRBJ1-2; TRBD1 agrees at 9 bases. V shed 2 bases and J 7 bases; nucleotides not matched to a gene: 11. CDR3 length: 16 amino acids. The germline gives CDR1 MDHEN, CDR2 SYDVKM. This CDR3 is CASSLPGTGRSGGYTF. CDR3 DNA: TGTGCCAGCAGTTTACCCGGGACAGGGAGGAGCGGTGGCTACACCTTC.

The chain combines TRBV11-1 with TRBJ2-1, with 9 bases matching TRBD2. V lost 4 bases, J lost 4 bases, and 5 bases stayed unmatched. From germline, CDR1 is SGHAT and CDR2 FQDESV (reference sequence). This CDR3 is built from 15 residues. CDR3 coding DNA: TGTGCCAGCAGCTATCTAGCGGGACCTTACAATGAGCAGTTCTTC. Protein: CASSYLAGPYNEQFF.

This chain links TRBV6-6 with TRBJ1-2; the match to TRBD1 covers 7 bases. The CDR3 totals 13 residues. Germline V CDR1 and CDR2: MNHNY, SVGAGI (reference sequence). J gave up 1 base and V 5 bases, and 1 base lay outside the gene matches. The CDR3 sequence: CASSRDSNYGYTF. The CDR3 bases are TGTGCCAGCAGTCGGGACAGTAACTATGGCTACACCTTC.

This chain connects TRBV7-2 to TRBJ2-7; 9 bases align to TRBD2. The CDR3 is made up of 17 amino acids. Per germline, CDR1 SGHTA and CDR2 FQGNSA. The V gene end was trimmed by 0 bases and the J gene end by 6 bases; junction bases not matched to a gene: 12. CDR3 in amino acids: CASSLARGRAGGVEQYF. The CDR3 DNA reads TGTGCCAGCAGCTTAGCCCGAGGGAGAGCGGGGGGAGTCGAGCAGTACTTC.

The rearrangement links TRBV4-1 to TRBJ2-1; the match to TRBD1 covers 8 bases. Unmatched junction bases numbered 2, after V lost 0 bases and J lost 4 bases. This CDR3 is built from 15 residues. Germline-derived CDR1 and CDR2 are MGHRA and YSYEKL. The CDR3 reads CASSQEDRDYNEQFF. CDR3 sequence (DNA): TGCGCCAGCAGCCAAGAGGACAGGGATTACAATGAGCAGTTCTTC.

The chain recombines TRBV5-1 with TRBJ1-6; TRBD1 matches 7 bases. The CDR3 runs 16 residues. The germline gives CDR1 SGHRS, CDR2 YFSETQ. Trimming removed 3 bases from V and 6 bases from J; junction bases left unmatched: 9. The CDR3: CASSSGGGQINSPLHF. The CDR3 nucleotides are TGCGCCAGCAGCTCGGGGGGGGGACAGATTAATTCACCCCTCCACTTT.

The V call is TRBV7-8, the J call TRBJ1-5; 9 bases are shared with TRBD1. This CDR3 comprises 17 residues. Germline values: CDR1 SGHVS, CDR2 FQNEAQ. With 5 bases clipped from V and 6 bases from J, the junction kept 14 bases outside the gene matches. CDR3 residues: CASSPWTGEVSGQPQHF. Here the CDR3 DNA reads TGTGCCAGCAGCCCGTGGACAGGGGAGGTTTCGGGTCAGCCCCAGCATTTT.

This chain links TRBV6-6 with TRBJ2-1, with 8 positions matching TRBD2. The CDR3 runs to 16 residues. The trim removed 4 bases at V and 4 bases at J, leaving 9 bases unmatched. Per the germline V gene, CDR1 is MNHNY and CDR2 is SVGAGI (reference sequence). The DNA for the CDR3 is TGTGCCAGCAGTTTCCCCACTAGCGGCCCTTACAATGAGCAGTTCTTC. Translated, it gives CASSFPTSGPYNEQFF.

The chain employs TRBV5-4 and TRBJ1-2, with 10 bases aligning to TRBD1. The V and J ends lost 3 bases and 0 bases, in that order; junction bases with no gene match: 14. Germline lookup yields CDR1 SGHNT and CDR2 YYREEE (reference sequence). This CDR3 is 19 amino acids long. The CDR3 region is CASSWEGQGQFIANYGYTF. The CDR3 DNA reads as TGTGCCAGCAGCTGGGAGGGACAGGGGCAATTTATAGCTAACTATGGCTACACCTTC.

The rearrangement links TRBV29-1 to TRBJ1-4; the D gene is possibly TRBD1 (6 bases). The CDR3 is made up of 17 amino acids. Trimming cost V 1 base and J 7 bases, with 22 bases left between them. Germline lookup yields CDR1 SQVTM and CDR2 ANQGSEA. The CDR3 DNA sequence: TGCAGCGTTGAAGGGTGGGCAGGGGATAGGAAAAGTGAAAAACTGTTTTTT. This sequence encodes CSVEGWAGDRKSEKLFF.

This clone is judged medium-sized (0.01 to 0.1%). This chain connects TRBV5-1 to TRBJ2-2, with TRBD1 matching 7 bases. J gave up 4 bases and V 0 bases, and 9 bases lay outside the gene matches. Germline CDR1 SGHRS, CDR2 YFSETQ. The CDR3 contains 17 residues. The CDR3 loop reads CASSLDRGLRTTGELFF. The CDR3 DNA is TGCGCCAGCAGCTTGGACAGGGGTTTGAGAACCACCGGGGAGCTGTTTTTT.

V is TRBV18 and J is TRBJ1-6, with D tentatively TRBD1 (5 bases). The CDR3 sequence is 15 residues long. Germline CDR1 is KGHSH and CDR2 is LQKENI. V lost 4 bases to trimming and J lost 7 bases, with 14 bases between them. CDR3 sequence (DNA): TGTGCCAGCTCACTGGTCCAGGGTCAAAATTCACCCCTCCACTTT. Encoded protein: CASSLVQGQNSPLHF.

The CDR3 sequence is CSAGTYNEQFF. CDR3 sequence (DNA): TGCAGTGCCGGCACCTACAATGAGCAGTTCTTC. The V call is TRBV20-1, the J call TRBJ2-1, with no clear D. Trimming removed 6 bases at V and 2 bases at J, with 5 bases between. Germline V gene lookup returns CDR1 DFQATT and CDR2 SNEGSKA (reference sequence). This CDR3 comprises 11 residues.

This clone has only a few counts. The chain is built from TRBV10-2 and TRBJ2-3, with a tentative D call TRBD1 (6 bases). The CDR3 length is 18 residues. Germline-derived CDR1 and CDR2 are WSHSY and SAAADI. Trimming took 3 bases from V and 4 from J, leaving 23 bases between them. In nucleotides, the CDR3 is TGCGCCAGCAGTGATCCCGGGACACCCTCTCGACCCCCAGATACGCAGTATTTT. Amino acid sequence: CASSDPGTPSRPPDTQYF.

V and J are TRBV6-5 and TRBJ2-7; D is undetermined. CDR1 is MNHEY and CDR2 is SVGAGI in the germline V gene. V lost 0 bases and J lost 4, with 7 bases in between. The CDR3 covers 13 residues. CDR3 loop: CASSYSSQYEQYF. The CDR3 DNA reads TGTGCCAGCAGTTACTCGAGTCAGTACGAGCAGTACTTC.

CDR3 nucleotide sequence: TGCAGCGTTGAGGGCAGGACCTTC. Amino acid sequence: CSVEGRTF. This chain links TRBV29-1 with TRBJ1-2, with D uncertain. Germline V gene sequence: CDR1 SQVTM, CDR2 ANQGSEA. This CDR3 comprises 8 residues. V gave up 3 bases and J gave up 14 bases, with 7 bases separating them. The whole variable domain, remainder taken from reference TRBV29-1 and TRBJ1-2, is SAVISQKPSRDICQRGTSLTIQCQVDSQVTMMFWYRQQPGQSLTLIATANQGSEATYESGFVIDKFPISRPNLTFSTLTVSNMSPEDSSIYLCSVEGRTFGSGTRLTVV.

The chain joins TRBV10-2 to TRBJ1-5; tentatively, D is TRBD1 (5 bases). CDR1 WSHSY and CDR2 SAAADI come from the germline V gene. CDR3 length equals 13 residues. Trimming took off 3 bases at V and 6 bases at J, with 9 bases between the two ends. The CDR3 DNA sequence: TGCGCCAGCAGTGACGGGGGGAGTCAGCCCCAGCATTTT. This gives the protein CASSDGGSQPQHF.

V and J are TRBV19 and TRBJ1-2; TRBD1 is a possible D gene (6 bases). This CDR3 spans 13 amino acids. Trimming stripped 6 bases from V and 6 bases from J, with 14 bases between. CDR1 LNHDA and CDR2 SQIVND come from the germline V gene (reference sequence). The CDR3 sequence is CASSPQGSDGYTF. Written as DNA, the CDR3 is TGTGCCAGTAGCCCTCAGGGGAGTGATGGCTACACCTTC.

The chain carries TRBV7-2 and TRBJ1-5; 8 bases agree with TRBD1. With V trimmed by 4 bases and J by 2 bases, 4 bases remained unmatched. CDR1 and CDR2 (germline): SGHTA, FQGNSA. The CDR3 has 15 amino acids. The CDR3 nucleotides are TGTGCCAGCAGCTCCACAGGGGGAGGCAATCAGCCCCAGCATTTT. Translating gives CASSSTGGGNQPQHF.

The rearrangement joins TRBV19 to TRBJ2-5; TRBD1 might be the D (6 bases). The length of the CDR3 is 13 residues. CDR1 is LNHDA, CDR2 SQIVND, per germline (reference sequence). V lost 4 bases and J 3 bases, leaving 9 bases between the germline ends. Here the CDR3 DNA reads TGTGCCAGTAGTAAGGGACAAGAAGAGACCCAGTACTTC. As protein: CASSKGQEETQYF.

The J gene is TRBJ1-1, the V gene TRBV13, with TRBD1 as a possible D gene (5 bases). V was cut by 5 bases and J by 3 bases, with 16 bases left in between. CDR3 length: 15 amino acids. Germline CDR1 is PRHDT and CDR2 is FYEKMQ (reference sequence). As DNA, the CDR3 is TGTGCCAGCAGCGTGGTCACAGGCCGAGACACTGAAGCTTTCTTT. The encoded protein is CASSVVTGRDTEAFF.

In nucleotides, the CDR3 is TGTGCCAGCAACTTGGACAGGAACACTGAAGCTTTCTTT. As protein: CASNLDRNTEAFF. The chain is built from TRBV7-9 and TRBJ1-1; the D gene is possibly TRBD1 (6 bases). Germline V gene data show CDR1 as SEHNR and CDR2 as FQNEAQ (reference sequence). V lost 7 bases to trimming and J lost 1 base, with 10 bases between them. The CDR3 is 13 amino acids.